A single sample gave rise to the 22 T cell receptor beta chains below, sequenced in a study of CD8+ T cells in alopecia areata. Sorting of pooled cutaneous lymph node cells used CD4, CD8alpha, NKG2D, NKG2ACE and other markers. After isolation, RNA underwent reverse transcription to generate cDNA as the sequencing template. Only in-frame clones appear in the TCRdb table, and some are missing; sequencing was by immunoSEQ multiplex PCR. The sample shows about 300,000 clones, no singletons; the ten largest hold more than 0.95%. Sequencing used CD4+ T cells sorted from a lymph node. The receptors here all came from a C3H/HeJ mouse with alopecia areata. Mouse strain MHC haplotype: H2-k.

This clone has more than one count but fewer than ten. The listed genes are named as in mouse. CDR3: CAWGPGQGTGQLYF. Partial CDR3 DNA: TGTGCCTGGGGGCCGGGACAGGGGACCGGG. This chain links TRBV31 with TRBJ2-2; 10 bases map to TRBD1. The CDR3 is cut off 4 residues early in the read; its end comes from the germline J gene. This CDR3 is 14 amino acids long. The V gene end was trimmed by 5 bases and the J gene end by 5 bases; junction bases not matched to a gene: 5. The germline V gene has CDR1 GKSSPN and CDR2 SITVG.

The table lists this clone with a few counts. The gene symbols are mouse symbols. The CDR3: CASSLTGGAGAETLYF. The DNA read from the CDR3 is TGTGCCAGCAGTTTGACTGGGGGGGCTGGTGCAGAA. The chain combines TRBV13-1 with TRBJ2-3, with TRBD2 matching 12 bases. The DNA ends 4 residues before the CDR3 does, and the rest of the CDR3 is filled in from the germline J gene. The CDR3 spans 16 residues. Germline CDR1 reads NSHNY; CDR2 reads SYGAGN. V gave up 4 bases and J gave up 1 base; unmatched junction bases: 4.

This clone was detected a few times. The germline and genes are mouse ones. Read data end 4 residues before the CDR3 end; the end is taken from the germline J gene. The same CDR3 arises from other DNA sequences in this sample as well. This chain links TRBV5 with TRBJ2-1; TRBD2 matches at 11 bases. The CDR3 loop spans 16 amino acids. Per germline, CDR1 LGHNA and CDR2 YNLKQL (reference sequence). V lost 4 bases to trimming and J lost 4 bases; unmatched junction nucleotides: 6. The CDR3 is CASSRPGLGDYAEQFF. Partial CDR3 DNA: TGTGCCAGCAGCCGTCCGGGACTGGGGGATTATGCT.

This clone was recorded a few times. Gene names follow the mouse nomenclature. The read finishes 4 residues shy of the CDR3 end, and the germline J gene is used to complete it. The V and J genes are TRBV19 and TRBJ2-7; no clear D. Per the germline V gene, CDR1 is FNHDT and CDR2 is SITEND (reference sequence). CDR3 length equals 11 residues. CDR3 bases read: TGTGCCAGCAGTGTCAGCCAT. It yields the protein CASSVSH. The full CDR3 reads CASSVSHEQYF.

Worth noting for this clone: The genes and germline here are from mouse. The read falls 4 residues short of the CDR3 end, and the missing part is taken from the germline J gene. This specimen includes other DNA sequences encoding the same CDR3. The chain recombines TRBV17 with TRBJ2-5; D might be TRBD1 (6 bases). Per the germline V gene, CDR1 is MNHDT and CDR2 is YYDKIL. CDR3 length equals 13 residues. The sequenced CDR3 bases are TGTGCTAGCAGTAGACGGACAGAAGAC. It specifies CASSRRTED. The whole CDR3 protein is CASSRRTEDTQYF.

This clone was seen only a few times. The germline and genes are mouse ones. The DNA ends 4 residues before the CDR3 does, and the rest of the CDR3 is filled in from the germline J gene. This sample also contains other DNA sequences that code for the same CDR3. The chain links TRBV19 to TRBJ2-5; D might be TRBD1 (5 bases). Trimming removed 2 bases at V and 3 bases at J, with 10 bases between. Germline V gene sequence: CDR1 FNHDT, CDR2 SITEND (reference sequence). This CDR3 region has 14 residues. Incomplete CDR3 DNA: TGTGCCAGCAGTATCTTCAGGGATCAAGAC. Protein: CASSIFRDQD. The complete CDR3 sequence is CASSIFRDQDTQYF.

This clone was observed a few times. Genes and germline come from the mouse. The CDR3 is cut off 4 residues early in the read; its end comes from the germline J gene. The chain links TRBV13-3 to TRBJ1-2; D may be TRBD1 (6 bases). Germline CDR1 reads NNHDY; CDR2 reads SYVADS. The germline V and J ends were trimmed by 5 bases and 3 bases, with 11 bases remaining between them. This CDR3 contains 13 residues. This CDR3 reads CASSPEGDSDYTF. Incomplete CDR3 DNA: TGTGCCAGCAGCCCTGAGGGGGACTCC.

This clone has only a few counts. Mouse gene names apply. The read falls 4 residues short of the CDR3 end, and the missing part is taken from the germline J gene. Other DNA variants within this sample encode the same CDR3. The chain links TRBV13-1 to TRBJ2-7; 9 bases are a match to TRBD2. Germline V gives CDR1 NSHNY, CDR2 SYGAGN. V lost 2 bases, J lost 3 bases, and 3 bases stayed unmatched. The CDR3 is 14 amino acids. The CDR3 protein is CASSEGLGSYEQYF. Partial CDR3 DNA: TGTGCCAGCAGTGAAGGACTGGGGAGCTAT.

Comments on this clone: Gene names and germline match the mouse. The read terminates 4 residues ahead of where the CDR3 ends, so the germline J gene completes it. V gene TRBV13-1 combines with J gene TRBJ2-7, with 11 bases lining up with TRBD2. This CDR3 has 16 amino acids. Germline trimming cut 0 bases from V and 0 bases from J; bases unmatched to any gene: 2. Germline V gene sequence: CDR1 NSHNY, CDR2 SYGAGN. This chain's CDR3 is CASSDGTGGSSYEQYF. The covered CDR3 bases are TGTGCCAGCAGTGATGGGACTGGGGGGAGCTCCTAT.

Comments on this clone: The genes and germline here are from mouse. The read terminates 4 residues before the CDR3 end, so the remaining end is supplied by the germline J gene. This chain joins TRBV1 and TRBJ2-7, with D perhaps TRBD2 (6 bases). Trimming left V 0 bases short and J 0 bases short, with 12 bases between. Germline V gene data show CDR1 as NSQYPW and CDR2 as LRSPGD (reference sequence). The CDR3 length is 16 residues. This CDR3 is CTCSADGAGGSYEQYF. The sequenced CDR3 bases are TGCACCTGCAGTGCAGATGGGGCGGGGGGCTCCTAT. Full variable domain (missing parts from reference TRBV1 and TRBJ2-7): VTLLEQNPRWRLVPRGQAVNLRCILKNSQYPWMSWYQQDLQKQLQWLFTLRSPGDKEVKSLPGADYLATRVTDTELRLQVANMSQGRTLYCTCSADGAGGSYEQYFGPGTRLTVL.

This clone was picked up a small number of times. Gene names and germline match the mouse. The covered CDR3 bases are TGTGCCTGGAGTCTCCGGGACTGGGGGGCTCAAAAC. Amino acid sequence: CAWSLRDWGAQN. The whole CDR3 sequence reads CAWSLRDWGAQNTLYF. The J gene is TRBJ2-4, the V gene TRBV31; 12 bases match TRBD2. The read comes to an end 4 residues before the CDR3 does, leaving the germline J gene to fill in the end. Germline CDR1 is GKSSPN and CDR2 is SITVG. The trim removed 0 bases at V and 2 bases at J, leaving 3 bases unmatched. The CDR3 is made up of 16 amino acids. The entire variable domain, with the rest obtained from reference TRBV31 and TRBJ2-4, is as follows: AQTIHQWPVAEIKAVGSPLSLGCTIKGKSSPNLYWYWQATGGTLQQLFYSITVGQVESVVQLNLSASRPKDDQFILSTEKLLLSHSGFYLCAWSLRDWGAQNTLYFGAGTRLSVL.

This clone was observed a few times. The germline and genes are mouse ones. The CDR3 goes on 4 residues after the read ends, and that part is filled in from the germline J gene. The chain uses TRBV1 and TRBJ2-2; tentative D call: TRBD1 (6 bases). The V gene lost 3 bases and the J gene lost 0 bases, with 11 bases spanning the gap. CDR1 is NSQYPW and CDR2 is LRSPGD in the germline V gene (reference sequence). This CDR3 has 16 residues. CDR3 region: CTCSADRKTNTGQLYF. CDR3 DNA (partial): TGCACCTGCAGTGCGGACAGAAAAACAAACACCGGG.

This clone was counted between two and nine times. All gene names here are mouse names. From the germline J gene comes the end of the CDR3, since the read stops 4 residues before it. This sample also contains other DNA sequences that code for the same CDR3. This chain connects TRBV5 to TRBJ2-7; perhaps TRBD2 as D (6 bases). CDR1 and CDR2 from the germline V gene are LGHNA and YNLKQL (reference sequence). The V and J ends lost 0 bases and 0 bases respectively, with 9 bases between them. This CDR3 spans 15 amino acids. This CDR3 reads CASSQDWGSSYEQYF. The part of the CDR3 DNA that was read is TGTGCCAGCAGCCAAGATTGGGGGAGCTCCTAT.

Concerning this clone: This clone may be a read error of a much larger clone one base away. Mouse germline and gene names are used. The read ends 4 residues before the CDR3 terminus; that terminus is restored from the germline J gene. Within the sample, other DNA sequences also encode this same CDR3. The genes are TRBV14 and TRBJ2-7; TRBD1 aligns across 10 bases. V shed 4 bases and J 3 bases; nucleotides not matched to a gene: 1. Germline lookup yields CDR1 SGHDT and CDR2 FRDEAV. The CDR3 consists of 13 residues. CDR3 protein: CASSRTGGYEQYF. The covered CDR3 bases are TGTGCCAGCAGTCGGACAGGGGGCTAT.

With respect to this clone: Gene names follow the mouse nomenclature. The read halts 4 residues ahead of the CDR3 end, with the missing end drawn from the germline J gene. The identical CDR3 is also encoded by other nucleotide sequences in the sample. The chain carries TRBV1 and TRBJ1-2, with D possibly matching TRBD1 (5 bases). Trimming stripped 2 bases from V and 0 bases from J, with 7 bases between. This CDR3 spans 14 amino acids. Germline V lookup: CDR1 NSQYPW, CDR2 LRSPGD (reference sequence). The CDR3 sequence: CTCSAPTANSDYTF. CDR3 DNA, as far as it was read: TGCACCTGCAGTGCACCGACAGCAAACTCC.

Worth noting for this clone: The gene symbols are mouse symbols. The covered CDR3 bases are TGCACCTGCAGTGCAGCACCCCAGGGTCGTGCAGAA. Translating it yields CTCSAAPQGRAE. The entire CDR3 reads CTCSAAPQGRAETLYF. This chain joins TRBV1 and TRBJ2-3; possibly TRBD1 for D (5 bases). Coverage ceases 4 residues before the CDR3 finishes, and the germline J gene fills in the end. Germline V gene data show CDR1 as NSQYPW and CDR2 as LRSPGD (reference sequence). Trimming took 1 base from V and 1 from J, leaving 12 bases between them. This CDR3 has 16 amino acids. The full variable domain, in which reference TRBV1 and TRBJ2-3 provide the parts outside the CDR3, is VTLLEQNPRWRLVPRGQAVNLRCILKNSQYPWMSWYQQDLQKQLQWLFTLRSPGDKEVKSLPGADYLATRVTDTELRLQVANMSQGRTLYCTCSAAPQGRAETLYFGSGTRLTVL.

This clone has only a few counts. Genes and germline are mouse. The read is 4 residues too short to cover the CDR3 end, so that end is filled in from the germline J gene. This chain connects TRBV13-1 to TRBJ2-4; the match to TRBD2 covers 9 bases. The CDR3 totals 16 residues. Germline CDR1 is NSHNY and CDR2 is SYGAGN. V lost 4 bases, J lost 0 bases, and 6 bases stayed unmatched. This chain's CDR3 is CASSPDWGPSQNTLYF. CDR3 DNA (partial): TGTGCCAGCAGTCCCGACTGGGGGCCTAGTCAAAAC.

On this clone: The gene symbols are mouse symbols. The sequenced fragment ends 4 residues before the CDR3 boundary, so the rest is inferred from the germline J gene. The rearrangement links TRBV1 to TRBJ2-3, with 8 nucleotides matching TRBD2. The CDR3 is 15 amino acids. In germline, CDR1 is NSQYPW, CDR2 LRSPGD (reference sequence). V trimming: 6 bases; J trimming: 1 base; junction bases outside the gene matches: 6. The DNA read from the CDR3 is TGCACCTGCAGCTCGGCGGGACTGGGTGCAGAA. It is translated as CTCSSAGLGAE. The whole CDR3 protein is CTCSSAGLGAETLYF.

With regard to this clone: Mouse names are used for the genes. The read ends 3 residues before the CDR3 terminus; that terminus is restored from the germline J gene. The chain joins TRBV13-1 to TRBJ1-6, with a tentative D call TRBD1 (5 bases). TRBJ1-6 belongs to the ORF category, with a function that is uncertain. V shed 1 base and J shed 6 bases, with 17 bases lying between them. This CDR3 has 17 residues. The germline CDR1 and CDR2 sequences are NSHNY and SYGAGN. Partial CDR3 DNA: TGTGCCAGCAGTGATCGGAGAAGGGGAGGCCCTAATTCGCCC. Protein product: CASSDRRRGGPNSP. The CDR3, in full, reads CASSDRRRGGPNSPLYF.

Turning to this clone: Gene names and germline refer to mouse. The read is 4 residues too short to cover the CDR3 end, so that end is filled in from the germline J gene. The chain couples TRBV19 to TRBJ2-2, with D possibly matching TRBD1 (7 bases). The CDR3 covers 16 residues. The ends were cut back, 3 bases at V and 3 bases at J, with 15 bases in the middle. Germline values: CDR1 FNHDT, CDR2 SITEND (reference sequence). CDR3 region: CASSRGAGGYTGQLYF. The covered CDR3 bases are TGTGCCAGCAGTAGAGGGGCAGGGGGGTACACCGGG.

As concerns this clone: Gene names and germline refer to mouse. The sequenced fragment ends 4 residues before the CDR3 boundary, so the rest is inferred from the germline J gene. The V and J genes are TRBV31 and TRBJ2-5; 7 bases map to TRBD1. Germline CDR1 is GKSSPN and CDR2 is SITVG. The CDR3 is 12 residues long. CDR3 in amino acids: CAWSRRGDTQYF. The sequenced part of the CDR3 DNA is TGTGCCTGGAGTCGCAGGGGGGAC.

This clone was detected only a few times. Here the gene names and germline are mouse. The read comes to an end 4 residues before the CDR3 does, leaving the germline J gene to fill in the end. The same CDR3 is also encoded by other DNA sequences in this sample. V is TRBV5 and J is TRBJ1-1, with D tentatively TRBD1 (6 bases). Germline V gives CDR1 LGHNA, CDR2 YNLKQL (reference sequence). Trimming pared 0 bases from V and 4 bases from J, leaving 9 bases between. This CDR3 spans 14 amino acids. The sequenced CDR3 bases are TGTGCCAGCAGCCAAGAAGGGGGTGGCACA. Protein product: CASSQEGGGT. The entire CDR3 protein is CASSQEGGGTEVFF.